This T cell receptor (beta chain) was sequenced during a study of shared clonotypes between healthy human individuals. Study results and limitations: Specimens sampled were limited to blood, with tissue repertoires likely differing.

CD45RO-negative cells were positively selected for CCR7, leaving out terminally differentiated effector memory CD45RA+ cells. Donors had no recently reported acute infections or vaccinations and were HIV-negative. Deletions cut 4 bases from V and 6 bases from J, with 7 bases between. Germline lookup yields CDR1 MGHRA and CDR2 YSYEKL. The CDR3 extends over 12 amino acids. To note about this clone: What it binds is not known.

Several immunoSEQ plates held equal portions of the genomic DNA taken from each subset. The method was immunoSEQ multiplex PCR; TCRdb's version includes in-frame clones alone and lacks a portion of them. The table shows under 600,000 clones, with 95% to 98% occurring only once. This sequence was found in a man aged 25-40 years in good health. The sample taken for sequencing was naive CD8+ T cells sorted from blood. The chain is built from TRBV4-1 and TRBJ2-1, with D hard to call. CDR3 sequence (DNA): TGCGCCAGCAGCCCTTGGAGCAATGAGCAGTTCTTC. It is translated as CASSPWSNEQFF.